These T cell receptor beta chains were read from a single sample in a study of blood T cell repertoires in COVID-19. Data came from immunoSEQ multiplex PCR; TCRdb stores just in-frame clones and leaves some out. The repertoire holds 300,000 to 450,000 clones, with roughly 90% as singletons. Sequenced input: PBMCs or T cells enriched from blood (not recorded which). The source is a woman aged 25 to 45 who had recovered from COVID-19. The conserved cysteine and the conserved F or W are not part of the CDR3 here.

J gene,V gene,CDR3 protein
TRBJ2-1,TRBV24-1,ATTDSSSYNEQF
TRBJ2-7,TRBV28,ASSVTGYSYEQY
TRBJ2-1,TRBV11-2,ASSLRGYNEQF
TRBJ2-1,TRBV6-5,ASSSDSSYNEQF
TRBJ2-1,TRBV9,ASSVGGGANEQF
TRBJ1-5,TRBV7-2,ASSLNRAPNQPQH
TRBJ2-2,TRBV4-3,ASSQAGQGSTGELF
TRBJ1-5,TRBV28,ASRSTGEGNQPQH
TRBJ2-3,TRBV7-9,ASRTTGTGGPDTQY
TRBJ1-2,TRBV6-2/TRBV6-3,ASSFLRGLNYGYT
TRBJ1-1,TRBV10-1,ASSKDSQEGAF
TRBJ1-2,TRBV4-1,ASSQDSSLNYGYT
TRBJ1-6,TRBV11-2,ASSFTSDSPLH
TRBJ2-5,TRBV30,AWSVGGRETQY
TRBJ2-7,TRBV23-1,ASKNRQGANYEQY
TRBJ2-7,TRBV28,ASSIGLAGAREQY
TRBJ2-5,TRBV7-6,ASSLSVGQGLAGLGKETQY
TRBJ2-3,TRBV4-3,ASSQDPLAGGHEY
TRBJ2-3,TRBV30,AWSGVAGEPDTQY
TRBJ1-5,TRBV6-1,ASSEGLGNQPQH
TRBJ2-3,TRBV2,ASRNYGQGTDTQY
TRBJ2-1,TRBV29-1,SVEGDTHNEQF
TRBJ1-2,TRBV28,ASSLLGAFGYT
TRBJ1-5,TRBV7-6,ASSLQGGDQPQH
TRBJ1-2,TRBV2,ASSASGGAIYGYT
TRBJ2-5,TRBV28,ASSVGASGLQETQY
TRBJ1-6,TRBV2,ASRGGVAGSPLH
TRBJ1-3,TRBV10-3,AISNTGSGNTIY
TRBJ1-1,TRBV20-1,SASGQGGTEAF
TRBJ2-2,TRBV19,ASSIGGLAGTGELF
TRBJ1-3,TRBV7-2,ASSLDPEQSSGNTIY
TRBJ1-2,TRBV28,ASSGTGGLSYGYT